This T cell receptor (beta chain) originates from a study of cytomegalovirus exposure and HLA in healthy donors. This PCR relied on a set of 60 Vbeta primers and 13 Jbeta primers. Clones were read by immunoSEQ multiplex PCR, and TCRdb kept only the in-frame ones, dropping some. The sample comprises around 120,000 clones, around 80% of which are singletons, and around 1.8% rests with the top ten. Trimming shortened V by 5 bases and J by 2 bases, and 10 bases separated the two germline ends. CDR1 is MNHEY and CDR2 is SMNVEV in the germline V gene (reference sequence). This CDR3 has 13 amino acids. To note about this clone: The antigen remains unidentified.

Study-wide results and caveats: 150 or so TCR beta chains were listed as cytomegalovirus-associated.

The receptor was isolated from a middle-aged woman in good health and CMV-seronegative. The V gene is TRBV27, the J gene TRBJ2-7, with D possibly matching TRBD1 (5 bases). The sequenced material came from PBMCs. CDR3 sequence reads: CASSATATYEQYF. The CDR3 region has the DNA TGTGCCAGCAGTGCGACAGCCACCTACGAGCAGTACTTC.